These T cell receptor beta chains were read from a single sample in a study of preoperative IRX-2 immunotherapy in early breast cancer. TCRdb keeps only in-frame clones here, not all; method: immunoSEQ multiplex PCR. Of around 40,000 clones listed, around 96% were seen once; the top ten hold 1.5% to 2%. The sample was tumor tissue, taken after IRX-2 immunotherapy. The receptors were sampled from a human donor with breast cancer. Both conserved end residues are part of each CDR3. D genes are given only for firm matches. Clone sizes are given selectively: once, few, many, or a class where the clone is expanded.

cdr3_nt	cdr3_aa	v_call	j_call	d_call	clone_size
TGCAGCGTTGTGGGGGGGCGTAATTACAATGAGCAGTTCTTC	CSVVGGRNYNEQFF	TRBV29-1	TRBJ2-1	.	.
TGTGCCAGTACCTCGCGGCGGGGGGCAGGTGCTAGCACAGATACGCAGTATTTT	CASTSRRGAGASTDTQYF	TRBV19	TRBJ2-3	TRBD2	.
TGTGCCAGCAGCTCAAGAAGGAATAGCGGGGGGGGGAATGTCAATGAGCAGTTCTTC	CASSSRRNSGGGNVNEQFF	TRBV9	TRBJ2-1	TRBD2	.
TGTGCCAGCAGCCTACCGGGCTACAATCAGCCCCAGCATTTT	CASSLPGYNQPQHF	TRBV7-2	TRBJ1-5	.	few
TGTGCCAGCAGATCTAGCGGGGGGTATCACAATGAGCAGTTCTTC	CASRSSGGYHNEQFF	TRBV7-9	TRBJ2-1	TRBD2	.
TGCGCCAGCAGTCAATCGCACTCCTCGGCGGGGGAGACCCAGTACTTC	CASSQSHSSAGETQYF	TRBV23-1	TRBJ2-5	.	.
TGTGCCAGCAGTCTAGGACAGGGCGCCTATGGCTACACCTTC	CASSLGQGAYGYTF	TRBV6-5	TRBJ1-2	TRBD1	few
TGTGCCAGCTCACCACTCAAACTAGCGGGAAGGAATGAGCAGTTCTTC	CASSPLKLAGRNEQFF	TRBV18	TRBJ2-1	TRBD2	.
TGTGCCTGGAGCAAGCCGGGACCTTATGGCTACACCTTC	CAWSKPGPYGYTF	TRBV30	TRBJ1-2	.	.
TGTGCCAGCAGTTTGGCCACCGGCGGAAACACCATATATTTT	CASSLATGGNTIYF	TRBV28	TRBJ1-3	.	.
TGTGCCAGCAGCGTAGGATGGGGGAGTAATGAAAAACTGTTTTTT	CASSVGWGSNEKLFF	TRBV9	TRBJ1-4	.	.
TGTGCCAGCAGCGAACTAGCGGGATCCACCGGGGAGCTGTTTTTT	CASSELAGSTGELFF	TRBV7-3	TRBJ2-2	TRBD2	.
TGTGCCAGCAGCCAAGGGCCTTTCACAGATACGCAGTATTTT	CASSQGPFTDTQYF	TRBV16	TRBJ2-3	.	.
TGCGCCAGCAGCCTTGGACGCTCTGGAAACACCATATATTTT	CASSLGRSGNTIYF	TRBV4-1	TRBJ1-3	.	.
TGTGCCAGCAGGGGGCTTGGGGACACTGAAGCTTTCTTT	CASRGLGDTEAFF	TRBV6-6	TRBJ1-1	.	.
TGTGCCAGTACACAGGGGCGCGGGGGACGGGGCAATCAGCCCCAGCATTTT	CASTQGRGGRGNQPQHF	TRBV19	TRBJ1-5	TRBD1	.
TGTGCCAGCAGTCCAGGGAGCTCCTATAATTCACCCCTCCACTTT	CASSPGSSYNSPLHF	TRBV7-9	TRBJ1-6	.	.
TGTGCCAGCAGTCCGCGGGGGGCGGGAGGGAATGAGCAGTTCTTC	CASSPRGAGGNEQFF	TRBV28	TRBJ2-1	TRBD2	.
TGTGCCAGCAGTTTCTCCCTTAGGGGCCCGGGGACCCAGTACTTC	CASSFSLRGPGTQYF	TRBV27	TRBJ2-5	.	.
TGTGCCAGCAGCTTAGAATCCTCTTACACTGAAGCTTTCTTT	CASSLESSYTEAFF	TRBV7-8	TRBJ1-1	.	.